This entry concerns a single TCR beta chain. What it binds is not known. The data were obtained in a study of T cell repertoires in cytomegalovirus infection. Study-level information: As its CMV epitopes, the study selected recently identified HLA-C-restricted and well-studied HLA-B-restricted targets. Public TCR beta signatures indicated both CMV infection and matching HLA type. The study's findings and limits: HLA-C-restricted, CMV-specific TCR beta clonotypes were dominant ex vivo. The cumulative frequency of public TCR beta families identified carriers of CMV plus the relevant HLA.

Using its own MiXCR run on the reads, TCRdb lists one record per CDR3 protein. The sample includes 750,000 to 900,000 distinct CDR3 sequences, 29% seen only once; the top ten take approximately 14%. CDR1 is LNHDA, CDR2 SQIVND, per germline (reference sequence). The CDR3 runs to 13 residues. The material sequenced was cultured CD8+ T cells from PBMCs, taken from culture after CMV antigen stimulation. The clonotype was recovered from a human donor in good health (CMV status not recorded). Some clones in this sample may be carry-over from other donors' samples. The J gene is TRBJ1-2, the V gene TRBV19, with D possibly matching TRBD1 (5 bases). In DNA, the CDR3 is TGTGCGACTTCTTGGGGAGGGGCCTATGGCTACACCTTC. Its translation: CATSWGGAYGYTF.